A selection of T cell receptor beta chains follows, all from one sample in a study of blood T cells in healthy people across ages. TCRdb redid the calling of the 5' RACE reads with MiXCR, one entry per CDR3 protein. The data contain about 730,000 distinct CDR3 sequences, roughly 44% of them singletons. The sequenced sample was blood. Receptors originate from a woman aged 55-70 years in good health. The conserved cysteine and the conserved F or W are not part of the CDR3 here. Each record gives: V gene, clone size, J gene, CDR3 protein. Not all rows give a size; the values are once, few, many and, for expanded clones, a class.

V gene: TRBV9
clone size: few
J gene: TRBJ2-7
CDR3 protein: ASSVASSGLYEQY

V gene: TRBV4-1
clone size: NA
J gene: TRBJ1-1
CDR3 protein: ASSQEPGGRGGEAF

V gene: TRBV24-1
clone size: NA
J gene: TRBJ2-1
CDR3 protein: ATSDSGTPSYNEQF

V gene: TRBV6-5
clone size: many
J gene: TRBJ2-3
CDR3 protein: ASSGRGTDTQY

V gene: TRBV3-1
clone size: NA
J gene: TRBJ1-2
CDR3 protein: ASSPESPGGYT

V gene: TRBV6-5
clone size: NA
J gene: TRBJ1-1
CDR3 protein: ASSYDKFRQYRTVLSYTEAF

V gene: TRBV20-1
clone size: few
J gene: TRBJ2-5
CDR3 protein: SARGASGGLWVETQY

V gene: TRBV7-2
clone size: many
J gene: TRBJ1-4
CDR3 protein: ASSAPGTGGEKLF

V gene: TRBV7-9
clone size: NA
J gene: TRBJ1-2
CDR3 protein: ASSDVGSGGYYGYT

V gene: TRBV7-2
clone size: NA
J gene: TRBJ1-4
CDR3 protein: ASSLDFQGPLGEKLF

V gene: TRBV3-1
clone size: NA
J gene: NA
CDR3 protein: ASTPGGKLYNEQY

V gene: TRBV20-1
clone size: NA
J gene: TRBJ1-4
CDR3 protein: SARKAPGANNEKLF

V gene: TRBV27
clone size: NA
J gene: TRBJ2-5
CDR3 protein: ASSPGAGKEETQY

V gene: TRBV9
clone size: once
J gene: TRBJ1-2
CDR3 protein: ASSVTPGKTYGYT

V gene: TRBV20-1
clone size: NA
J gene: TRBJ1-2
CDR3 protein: SAAGQAGGYT

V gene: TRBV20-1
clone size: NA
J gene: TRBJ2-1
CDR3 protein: SARPGSYNEQF

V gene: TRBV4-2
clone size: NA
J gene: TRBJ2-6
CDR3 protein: ASSQDRAASGANVLT

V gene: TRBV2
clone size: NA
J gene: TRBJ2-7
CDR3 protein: ASSSEVNHEQY

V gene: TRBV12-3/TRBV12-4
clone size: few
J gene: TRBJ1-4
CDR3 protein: ASSPQGGNEKLF

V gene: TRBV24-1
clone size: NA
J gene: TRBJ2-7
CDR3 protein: ATSENLGLAGGNEQY

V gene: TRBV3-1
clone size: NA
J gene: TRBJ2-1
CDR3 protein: ASSQDLAEQF

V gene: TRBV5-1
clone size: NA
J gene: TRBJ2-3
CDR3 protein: ASSLDHRYAY

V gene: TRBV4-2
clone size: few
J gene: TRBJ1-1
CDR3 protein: ASSLRKGNTEAF

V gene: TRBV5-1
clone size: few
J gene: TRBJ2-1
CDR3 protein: ASSRPPGTGGDEQF

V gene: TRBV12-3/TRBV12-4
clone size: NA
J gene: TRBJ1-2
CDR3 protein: ASSLLGARGYT

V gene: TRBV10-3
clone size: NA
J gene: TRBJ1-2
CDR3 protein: AISGGGTGNYGYT

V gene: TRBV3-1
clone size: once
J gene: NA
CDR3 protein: ASSHTPGGETQY

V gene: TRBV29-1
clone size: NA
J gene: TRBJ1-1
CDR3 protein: TTKGSGSSMNTEAF

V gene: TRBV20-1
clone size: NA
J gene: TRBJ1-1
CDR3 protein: SARDPFQGTEAF

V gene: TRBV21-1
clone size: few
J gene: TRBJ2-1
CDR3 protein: ASPRADFRSYNEQF

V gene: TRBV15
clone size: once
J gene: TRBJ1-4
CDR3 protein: VTSKDRGSEKLF

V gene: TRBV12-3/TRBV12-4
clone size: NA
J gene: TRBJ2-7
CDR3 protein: ASSLGVNSGYYEQY

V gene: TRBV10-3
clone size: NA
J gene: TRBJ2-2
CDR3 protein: AISEGAGVFGELF

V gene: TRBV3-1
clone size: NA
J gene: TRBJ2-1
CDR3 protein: ASSQGTAGNEQF

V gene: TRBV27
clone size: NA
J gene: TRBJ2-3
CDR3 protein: ASSLEEAPKFTDTQY

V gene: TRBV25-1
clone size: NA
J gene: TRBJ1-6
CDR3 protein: ASSTTGTLYSPLH

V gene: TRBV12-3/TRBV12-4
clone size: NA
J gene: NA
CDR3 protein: ASSLGQGSRTQY

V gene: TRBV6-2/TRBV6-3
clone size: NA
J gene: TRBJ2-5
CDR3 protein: ASSATYQETQY

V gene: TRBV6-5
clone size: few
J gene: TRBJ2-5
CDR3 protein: ASSYSFGLAGGETQY

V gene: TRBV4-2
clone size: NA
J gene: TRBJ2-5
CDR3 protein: ASSRDREGQETQY

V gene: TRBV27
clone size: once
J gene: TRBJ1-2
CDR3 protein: ATSRQGNYGYT

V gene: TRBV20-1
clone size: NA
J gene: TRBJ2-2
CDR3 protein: SAPGHSNTGELF

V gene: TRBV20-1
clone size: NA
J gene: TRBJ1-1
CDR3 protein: SSQGGYHGRAF

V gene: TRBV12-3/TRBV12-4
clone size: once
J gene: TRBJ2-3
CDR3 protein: ASRPGQGNADTQY

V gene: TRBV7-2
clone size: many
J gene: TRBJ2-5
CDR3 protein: ASSLQREGQETQY

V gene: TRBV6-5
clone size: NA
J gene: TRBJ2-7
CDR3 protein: ASNGGQEQY

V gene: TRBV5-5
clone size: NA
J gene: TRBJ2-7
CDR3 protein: ASSLSGSEKAYEQY

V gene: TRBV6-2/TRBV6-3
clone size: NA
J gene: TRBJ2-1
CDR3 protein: ASSYGTKSYNEQF

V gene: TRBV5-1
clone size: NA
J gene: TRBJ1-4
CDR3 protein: ASSSGIDEKLF

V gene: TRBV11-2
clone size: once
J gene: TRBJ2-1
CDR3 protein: ASSLVRGQGPNEQF

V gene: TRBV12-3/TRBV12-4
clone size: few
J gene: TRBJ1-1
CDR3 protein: ASSLAQGLNTEAF

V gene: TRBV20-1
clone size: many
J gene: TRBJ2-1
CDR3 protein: SARVGTNHEQF

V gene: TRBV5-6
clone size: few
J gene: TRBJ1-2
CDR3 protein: ASSKAGGGGYT

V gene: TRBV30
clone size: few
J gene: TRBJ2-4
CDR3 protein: AMGGGDGDIQY